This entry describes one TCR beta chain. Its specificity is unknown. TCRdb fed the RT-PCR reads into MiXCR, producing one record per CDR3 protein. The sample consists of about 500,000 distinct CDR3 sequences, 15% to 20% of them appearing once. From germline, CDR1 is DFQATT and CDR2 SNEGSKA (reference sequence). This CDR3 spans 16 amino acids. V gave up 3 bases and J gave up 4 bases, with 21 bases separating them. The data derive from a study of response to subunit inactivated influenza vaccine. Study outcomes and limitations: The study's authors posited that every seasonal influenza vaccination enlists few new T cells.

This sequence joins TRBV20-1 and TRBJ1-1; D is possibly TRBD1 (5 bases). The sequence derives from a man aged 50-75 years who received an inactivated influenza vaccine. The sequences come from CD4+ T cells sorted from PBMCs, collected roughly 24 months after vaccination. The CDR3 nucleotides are TGCAGTGCTAGTATAGGTGGGGGACGGGTGGTCACTGAAGCTTTCTTT. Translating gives CSASIGGGRVVTEAFF.